This entry lists 23 T cell receptor beta chains sequenced from one sample in a study of T-cell memory formation after mild COVID-19. TCRdb re-derived calls from the 5' RACE reads in MiXCR, one entry per CDR3 protein. Of 70,000 to 95,000 distinct CDR3 sequences in the sample, roughly 12% were seen once. Sequenced input: PBMCs or a T cell subset sorted from them (not recorded which). The receptors were gathered from a man younger than 35 who had mild COVID-19 (a few samples of this study predate the infection). Cell type and time point are not known.

The chain couples TRBV12-3 or TRBV12-4 to TRBJ1-1; possible D gene TRBD1, 5 bases. This CDR3 has 14 amino acids. Trimming took 3 bases from V and 7 from J, leaving 15 bases between them. CDR3 sequence reads: CASSFGQGAFEAFF. The CDR3 DNA reads TGTGCCAGCAGTTTTGGGCAGGGCGCATTTGAAGCTTTCTTT.

This clonotype turned up a few times. The rearrangement links TRBV4-1 to TRBJ1-5, with D perhaps TRBD1 (5 bases). CDR1 and CDR2 (germline): MGHRA, YSYEKL. Trimming stripped 1 base from V and 9 bases from J, with 13 bases between. The CDR3 covers 14 residues. CDR3: CASSQGQGPVPQHF. CDR3 sequence (DNA): TGCGCCAGCAGCCAAGGTCAGGGCCCAGTGCCCCAGCATTTT.

The chain uses TRBV20-1 and TRBJ2-7; no definite D call. The CDR3 is 13 amino acids. V was cut by 5 bases and J by 0 bases, with 11 bases left in between. The germline gives CDR1 DFQATT, CDR2 SNEGSKA (reference sequence). The CDR3, as DNA: TGCAGTGCTCCGAGCCCTTACTCCTACGAGCAGTACGTC. It specifies CSAPSPYSYEQYV.

This clonotype was recorded at least ten times. V and J are TRBV25-1 and TRBJ2-6; D is ambiguous. V lost 2 bases and J lost 4, with 9 bases in between. The CDR3 has 15 residues. The germline CDR1 and CDR2 sequences are MGHDK and SYGVNS. CDR3 protein: CASSEQVSGANVLTF. The CDR3 nucleotides are TGTGCCAGCAGTGAACAGGTGTCGGGGGCCAACGTCCTGACTTTC.

The sample holds a few counts of this clonotype. V usage is TRBV4-1 and J usage is TRBJ2-2, with 7 bases matching TRBD1. Germline values: CDR1 MGHRA, CDR2 YSYEKL. This CDR3 spans 17 amino acids. The ends lost 5 bases at V and 4 bases at J; junction bases unmatched: 13. This chain's CDR3 is CASSLRYRGRGTGELFF. Written as DNA, the CDR3 is TGCGCCAGCAGCTTACGTTACAGGGGCCGTGGCACCGGGGAGCTGTTTTTT.

The rearrangement links TRBV7-9 to TRBJ2-3, with 9 bases fitting TRBD2. Trimming cost V 10 bases and J 1 base; bases outside gene matches: 12. Germline V gene data show CDR1 as SEHNR and CDR2 as FQNEAQ (reference sequence). This CDR3 is 16 amino acids long. The chain's CDR3 is CATTRASGEGTDTQYF. CDR3 DNA: TGTGCCACCACGAGGGCTAGCGGGGAAGGCACAGATACGCAGTATTTT. The entire variable domain, with the rest obtained from reference TRBV7-9 and TRBJ2-3, is as follows: DTGVSQNPRHKITKRGQNVTFRCDPISEHNRLYWYRQTLGQGPEFLTYFQNEAQLEKSRLLSDRFSAERPKGSFSTLEIQRTEQGDSAMYLCATTRASGEGTDTQYFGPGTRLTVL.

CDR3 coding DNA: TGCGCCAGCAGCCAGGATCGGAAGGTCCTGGGCGAGCAGTACTTC. It is translated as CASSQDRKVLGEQYF. The chain is built from TRBV4-3 and TRBJ2-7; D gene unclear. CDR1 LGHNA and CDR2 YSLEER come from the germline V gene. The V gene lost 3 bases and the J gene lost 6 bases, with 18 bases spanning the gap. The CDR3 is made up of 15 amino acids.

The V and J genes are TRBV12-3 or TRBV12-4 and TRBJ2-2; 9 positions match TRBD1. With V trimmed by 3 bases and J by 4 bases, 3 bases remained unmatched. The length of the CDR3 is 15 residues. The CDR3 sequence is CASSFRTGVTGELFF. CDR3 in DNA: TGTGCCAGCAGTTTTAGGACAGGGGTCACCGGGGAGCTGTTTTTT.

The J gene is TRBJ2-5, the V gene TRBV27; the D gene is possibly TRBD2 (5 bases). CDR1 and CDR2 (germline): MNHEY, SMNVEV (reference sequence). Trimming took 4 bases from V and 5 from J, leaving 14 bases between them. This CDR3 has 14 amino acids. CDR3: CASSSRLRRETQYF. The CDR3 DNA reads as TGTGCCAGCAGTTCGCGACTAAGGCGGGAGACCCAGTACTTC.

The genes are TRBV6-6 and TRBJ2-3; 7 positions agree with TRBD2. There are 16 residues in the CDR3. Germline V CDR1 and CDR2: MNHNY, SVGAGI (reference sequence). V trimming: 0 bases; J trimming: 1 base; junction bases outside the gene matches: 4. The chain's CDR3 is CASSYSHAGGTDTQYF. In DNA, the CDR3 is TGTGCCAGCAGTTACTCTCACGCGGGGGGCACAGATACGCAGTATTTT.

The chain combines TRBV5-3 with TRBJ2-1; a weak D match, TRBD2 (5 bases). TRBV5-3 is identified as an open reading frame with a role that is uncertain. This CDR3 is built from 13 residues. V was clipped by 5 bases and J by 5 bases, with 11 bases between them. CDR3 sequence: CARSLDGNNEQFF. The CDR3 DNA is TGTGCCAGAAGTCTGGACGGGAACAATGAGCAGTTCTTC.

The sample holds a few counts of this clonotype. V and J are TRBV4-1 and TRBJ2-1, with TRBD2 as a possible D gene (6 bases). Trimming left V 4 bases short and J 8 bases short, with 9 bases between. The CDR3 has 12 amino acids. CDR1 and CDR2 from the germline V gene are MGHRA and YSYEKL. This chain's CDR3 is CASSPSGDEQFF. In DNA form, the CDR3 reads TGCGCCAGCAGCCCTTCGGGAGATGAGCAGTTCTTC.

This clonotype was recorded a few times. V gene TRBV7-9 combines with J gene TRBJ1-1, with no clear D. Germline V lookup: CDR1 SEHNR, CDR2 FQNEAQ (reference sequence). CDR3 size: 15 residues. V was cut by 2 bases and J by 1 base, with 11 bases left in between. CDR3 bases: TGTGCCAGCAGCTTATCGACCCTGACGAACACTGAAGCTTTCTTT. Translating it yields CASSLSTLTNTEAFF.

The table lists this clonotype with a few counts. J is TRBJ1-4 and V is TRBV9, with a tentative D call TRBD1 (5 bases). This CDR3 has 16 residues. V was trimmed by 0 bases and J by 2 bases, leaving 11 bases between them. Germline V gene lookup returns CDR1 SGDLS and CDR2 YYNGEE. This CDR3 reads CASSVEAGGTNEKLFF. The CDR3 DNA follows: TGTGCCAGCAGCGTAGAAGCGGGGGGGACTAATGAAAAACTGTTTTTT.

This clonotype was seen only a few times. This chain connects TRBV29-1 to TRBJ2-7; 8 bases fit TRBD2. Trimming at V came to 5 bases and at J to 2 bases, leaving 5 bases not matched to a gene. CDR3 length: 13 residues. Germline assignment: CDR1 SQVTM and CDR2 ANQGSEA. In DNA, the CDR3 is TGCAGCGTTTTTTCCGGGGGGGCCTACGAGCAGTACTTC. Protein product: CSVFSGGAYEQYF.

The rearrangement joins TRBV7-8 to TRBJ2-2, with D possibly being TRBD2 (6 bases). The CDR3 length is 15 residues. In germline, CDR1 is SGHVS, CDR2 FQNEAQ. Trimming pared 2 bases from V and 6 bases from J, leaving 13 bases between. In DNA, the CDR3 is TGTGCCAGCAGCTTATTCGGGGGTCGTTCCGGGGAGCTGTTTTTT. Amino acids: CASSLFGGRSGELFF.

The chain combines TRBV7-2 with TRBJ2-4; TRBD1 or TRBD2 may be the D gene (6 bases each). V shed 2 bases and J shed 0 bases, with 17 bases lying between them. Looked up from germline, CDR1 is SGHTA and CDR2 is FQGNSA. The CDR3 has 18 amino acids. The CDR3 sequence is CASSLSGASSLAKNIQYF. CDR3 bases: TGTGCCAGCAGCTTATCGGGGGCCTCCTCGCTAGCCAAAAACATTCAGTACTTC.

The CDR3 region is CASSGSRGGANTGELFF. CDR3 DNA sequence: TGTGCCAGCAGTGGATCCAGGGGTGGAGCGAACACCGGGGAGCTGTTTTTT. The chain recombines TRBV2 with TRBJ2-2; TRBD1 might be the D (6 bases). The germline CDR1 and CDR2 sequences are SNHLY and FYNNEI. Trimming removed 4 bases at V and 0 bases at J, with 15 bases between. This CDR3 has 17 amino acids.

This clonotype came up a few times. The rearrangement uses TRBV7-9 and TRBJ2-5, with a weak D call TRBD2 (5 bases). The CDR3 consists of 15 residues. The germline V gene encodes CDR1 SEHNR and CDR2 FQNEAQ (reference sequence). Trimming shortened V by 1 base and J by 0 bases, and 9 bases separated the two germline ends. CDR3 sequence (DNA): TGTGCCAGCAGCTTAGTCGGACTGGACCAAGAGACCCAGTACTTC. Translated: CASSLVGLDQETQYF.

The CDR3 spells CASSQVPSRYEQYF. As DNA, the CDR3 is TGCGCCAGCAGCCAAGTTCCAAGCCGCTACGAGCAGTACTTC. V and J are TRBV4-3 and TRBJ2-7; no reliable D call. Trimming shortened V by 1 base and J by 3 bases, and 10 bases separated the two germline ends. This CDR3 contains 14 residues. CDR1 is LGHNA and CDR2 is YSLEER in the germline V gene.

The V and J genes are TRBV10-3 and TRBJ2-1; no clear D gene. Germline-derived CDR1 and CDR2 are ENHRY and SYGVKD. V shed 0 bases and J shed 9 bases, with 3 bases lying between them. The CDR3 is 11 residues long. The CDR3 DNA reads as TGTGCCATCAGTGAGTCGGGTGAGCAGTTCTTC. This sequence encodes CAISESGEQFF.

The chain couples TRBV28 to TRBJ1-4; TRBD1 is a possible D gene (6 bases). This CDR3 contains 16 residues. Between the trimmed V and J ends, which lost 7 bases and 8 bases, there was a span of 23 bases. Germline lookup yields CDR1 MDHEN and CDR2 SYDVKM. CDR3 region: CASNPQDTQGWEKLFF. The CDR3 nucleotides are TGTGCCAGCAACCCCCAAGACACCCAGGGGTGGGAAAAACTGTTTTTT.

This clonotype was found a few times. The rearrangement links TRBV7-2 to TRBJ2-5; 13 bases align to TRBD2. Germline CDR1 and CDR2: SGHTA and FQGNSA. Unmatched junction bases numbered 7, after V lost 5 bases and J lost 4 bases. This CDR3 has 16 residues. The DNA for the CDR3 is TGTGCCAGCAGCAACGGACTAGCGGGGGAGGGAGAGACCCAGTACTTC. Residues: CASSNGLAGEGETQYF.